Following are 25 T cell receptor beta chains from one sample sequenced in a study of blood T cell repertoires in COVID-19 (dated by TCRdb to 2019 to 2021). The library relied on the immunoSEQ multiplex PCR assay. Here the immuneACCESS table is served through TCRdb, limited to in-frame sequences with V and J called. Missing clones are a known gap in these copies; in checked studies unresolved V genes cover under half, and the rest lacks a known reason. The sample profile shows tens of thousands of clones; roughly 88% of them were found once. The top ten hold under 3% of the sample. The sequenced sample consisted of peripheral blood. All receptors come from an elderly man with active or convalescent COVID-19.

The CDR3 sequence: CASSHNVGGNTIYF. CDR3 sequence (DNA): TGTGCCAGCAGCCATAACGTCGGGGGAAACACCATATATTTT. The chain is built from TRBV3-1 (or the pseudogene TRBV3-2) and TRBJ1-3; D remains unclear. The CDR3 spans 14 residues. The germline CDR1 and CDR2 sequences are LGHDT and YNNKEL (reference sequence). Trimming shortened V by 3 bases and J by 4 bases, and 10 bases separated the two germline ends.

As for this clone: A junction end diverges from the germline sequence, so it may reflect a read error. The chain has TRBV28 and TRBJ1-4; D gene unclear. This CDR3 has 12 residues. The germline CDR1 and CDR2 sequences are MDHEN and SYDVKM. The chain's CDR3 is CASRSPNEKLFF. DNA of the CDR3: TGTGCCAGTCGCTCCCCCAATGAGAAACTGTTTTTT.

The CDR3 loop is CASGYRAAEAFF. Written as DNA, the CDR3 is TGTGCCAGCGGGTACAGGGCTGCCGAAGCTTTCTTT. V and J are TRBV6-5 and TRBJ1-1, with D maybe TRBD1 (6 bases). CDR1 is MNHEY and CDR2 is SVGAGI in the germline V gene. V dropped 8 bases and J dropped 8 bases, with 15 bases sitting between them. This CDR3 spans 12 amino acids.

This chain joins TRBV2 and TRBJ1-3; TRBD1 is a possible D gene (5 bases). In germline, CDR1 is SNHLY, CDR2 FYNNEI. The CDR3 contains 14 residues. V lost 9 bases to trimming and J lost 0 bases, with 12 bases between them. This CDR3 reads CASFTGDSGNTIYF. The CDR3, as DNA: TGTGCCAGTTTTACAGGCGACTCTGGAAACACCATATATTTT.

The J gene is TRBJ1-6, the V gene TRBV7-9; D remains unclear. This CDR3 is built from 12 residues. CDR1 is SEHNR and CDR2 is FQNEAQ in the germline V gene (reference sequence). V was clipped by 2 bases and J by 17 bases, with 13 bases between them. The CDR3 sequence is CASSLSESFFHF. CDR3 nucleotide sequence: TGTGCCAGCAGCTTAAGTGAAAGCTTTTTCCACTTT.

This rearrangement joins TRBV19 to TRBJ2-5, with 9 bases aligning to TRBD1. Germline V gene sequence: CDR1 LNHDA, CDR2 SQIVND (reference sequence). This CDR3 is 16 amino acids long. Trimming removed 3 bases from V and 2 bases from J; junction bases left unmatched: 7. CDR3 amino acids: CASSMRSGQGQETQYF. The DNA for the CDR3 is TGTGCCAGTAGTATGAGGTCGGGACAGGGACAAGAGACCCAGTACTTC.

This chain links TRBV6-5 with TRBJ2-7; possible D gene TRBD1, 6 bases. The CDR3 extends over 13 amino acids. Germline CDR1 and CDR2: MNHEY and SVGAGI. V shed 10 bases and J shed 2 bases, with 15 bases lying between them. The CDR3 sequence: CATNQGFPYEQYF. The CDR3 DNA is TGTGCCACAAACCAGGGGTTTCCCTACGAGCAGTACTTC.

The CDR3 reads CASSPGGGNQPQHF. CDR3 in DNA: TGTGCCAGCAGCCCAGGAGGGGGCAATCAGCCCCAGCATTTT. The chain carries TRBV7-2 and TRBJ1-5, with D possibly matching TRBD1 (5 bases). V lost 5 bases and J lost 2, with 10 bases in between. Germline lookup yields CDR1 SGHTA and CDR2 FQGNSA. The CDR3 totals 14 residues.

The rearrangement joins TRBV12-3 or TRBV12-4 to TRBJ1-2, with D uncertain. The V end lost 5 bases, the J end lost 2 bases, and 9 bases lay between the germline ends. The CDR3 runs to 13 residues. CDR3 sequence reads: CASSPHQNYGYTF. In DNA form, the CDR3 reads TGTGCCAGCAGTCCCCACCAGAACTATGGCTACACCTTC.

The chain carries TRBV7-9 and TRBJ2-3; 9 nucleotides align to TRBD2. Germline CDR1 SEHNR, CDR2 FQNEAQ (reference sequence). CDR3 size: 16 residues. The junction had 7 bases not matched to a gene; V was cut back by 5 bases and J by 1 base. Written as DNA, the CDR3 is TGTGCCAGCAGCACTCAGGGCGGGGGGGGCACAGATACGCAGTATTTT. This codes for CASSTQGGGGTDTQYF. Using reference TRBV7-9 and TRBJ2-3 for the parts outside the CDR3, the full variable domain is DTGVSQNPRHKITKRGQNVTFRCDPISEHNRLYWYRQTLGQGPEFLTYFQNEAQLEKSRLLSDRFSAERPKGSFSTLEIQRTEQGDSAMYLCASSTQGGGGTDTQYFGPGTRLTVL.

This clone was picked up one time. This chain joins TRBV3-1 (or the pseudogene TRBV3-2) and TRBJ2-3; D may be TRBD2 (5 bases). Trimming cost V 2 bases and J 1 base, with 13 bases left between them. The germline gives CDR1 LGHDT, CDR2 YNNKEL (reference sequence). This CDR3 has 16 residues. CDR3 amino acids: CASSQLTGTGTDTQYF. CDR3 coding DNA: TGTGCCAGCAGCCAATTGACGGGAACGGGCACAGATACGCAGTATTTT.

The V call is TRBV28, the J call TRBJ2-7; 11 bases map to TRBD2. V shed 4 bases and J 1 base; nucleotides not matched to a gene: 3. The CDR3 spans 15 residues. Germline-derived CDR1 and CDR2 are MDHEN and SYDVKM. CDR3 region: CASSSTSGSSYEQYF. The CDR3 DNA sequence: TGTGCCAGCAGTTCTACTAGCGGGAGTTCCTACGAGCAGTACTTC. Full variable domain (rest looked up from reference TRBV28 and TRBJ2-7): DVKVTQSSRYLVKRTGEKVFLECVQDMDHENMFWYRQDPGLGLRLIYFSYDVKMKEKGDIPEGYSVSREKKERFSLILESASTNQTSMYLCASSSTSGSSYEQYFGPGTRLTVT.

This chain connects TRBV18 to TRBJ1-5; TRBD1 might be the D (6 bases). The CDR3 extends over 15 amino acids. Trimming cost V 4 bases and J 6 bases, with 16 bases left between them. CDR1 and CDR2 from the germline V gene are KGHSH and LQKENI. The CDR3 coding sequence is TGTGCCAGCTCACGACAAACAGGGCAGGGTCAGCCCCAGCATTTT. Translating gives CASSRQTGQGQPQHF.

This clone was observed a handful of times. The J gene is TRBJ2-5, the V gene TRBV7-2; 7 bases align to TRBD1. Germline assignment: CDR1 SGHTA and CDR2 FQGNSA. V was clipped by 5 bases and J by 14 bases; unmatched bases: 11. There are 12 residues in the CDR3. CDR3 protein: CASSPRTGVLYF. DNA of the CDR3: TGTGCCAGCAGCCCCCGGACAGGAGTTCTCTACTTC. The full variable domain, rest sourced from reference TRBV7-2 and TRBJ2-5, is GAGVSQSPSNKVTEKGKDVELRCDPISGHTALYWYRQSLGQGLEFLIYFQGNSAPDKSGLPSDRFSAERTGGSVSTLTIQRTQQEDSAVYLCASSPRTGVLYFGPGTRLLVL.

The rearrangement links TRBV12-5 to TRBJ2-3; TRBD2 matches 9 bases. Germline CDR1 is LGHNT and CDR2 is FRNRAP. The V gene end was trimmed by 5 bases and the J gene end by 3 bases; junction bases not matched to a gene: 12. This CDR3 comprises 17 residues. This CDR3 is CASGPPGLAGVTDTQYF. The CDR3 DNA reads as TGTGCTAGTGGTCCCCCCGGGTTAGCGGGGGTTACAGATACGCAGTATTTT.

The V call is TRBV6-2 or TRBV6-3, the J call TRBJ2-3; TRBD1 matches at 10 bases. The CDR3 length is 15 residues. Germline V lookup: CDR1 MNHEY, CDR2 SVGEGT. Trimming took 4 bases from V and 3 from J; bases not matched to a gene: 4. As DNA, the CDR3 is TGTGCCAGCAGTTGGACAGGGGGATTTACAGATACGCAGTATTTT. Encoded protein: CASSWTGGFTDTQYF.

This chain connects TRBV11-3 to TRBJ2-3, with 7 bases aligning to TRBD1. Germline CDR1 and CDR2: SGHNT and YENEEA. Germline trimming cut 5 bases from V and 1 base from J; bases unmatched to any gene: 6. The CDR3 runs to 15 residues. The CDR3: CASSVRTGRTDTQYF. The CDR3 nucleotides read TGTGCCAGCAGCGTTCGGACAGGCCGCACAGATACGCAGTATTTT.

V gene TRBV6-1 combines with J gene TRBJ1-5, with D possibly TRBD1 on 6 matching bases. Per germline, CDR1 MNHNS and CDR2 SASEGT. This CDR3 region has 15 residues. The V gene lost 0 bases and the J gene lost 2 bases, with 8 bases spanning the gap. The CDR3 reads CASSEASGGNQPQHF. CDR3 DNA: TGTGCCAGCAGTGAAGCCTCAGGGGGCAATCAGCCCCAGCATTTT.

The chain recombines TRBV5-1 with TRBJ2-2; no clear D gene. V was shortened by 7 bases and J by 0 bases, with 7 bases between the two germline ends. Germline CDR1 SGHRS, CDR2 YFSETQ. This CDR3 comprises 13 residues. CDR3 sequence reads: CASVQPNTGELFF. The CDR3 DNA reads as TGCGCCAGCGTACAGCCGAACACCGGGGAGCTGTTTTTT.

The chain is built from TRBV5-1 and TRBJ2-6; D remains ambiguous. With 6 bases removed from V and 0 bases from J, the gap between germline ends came to 7 bases. Germline V gives CDR1 SGHRS, CDR2 YFSETQ. This CDR3 is built from 14 residues. The CDR3 sequence: CASTLYSGANVLTF. The CDR3 DNA is TGCGCCAGCACTCTCTACTCTGGGGCCAACGTCCTGACTTTC.

This chain uses TRBV5-1 with TRBJ1-5, with D maybe TRBD1 (5 bases). The germline CDR1 and CDR2 sequences are SGHRS and YFSETQ. CDR3 length: 14 residues. Trimming took off 0 bases at V and 9 bases at J, with 13 bases between the two ends. The CDR3 DNA sequence: TGCGCCAGCAGCTTGGTGGGGGGAGCGACGCCCCAGCATTTT. Its protein is CASSLVGGATPQHF.

This clone has more than one count but fewer than ten. The chain employs TRBV5-4 and TRBJ1-6, with D tentatively TRBD1 (5 bases). V was cut by 2 bases and J by 9 bases, with 15 bases left in between. CDR1 and CDR2 (germline): SGHNT, YYREEE (reference sequence). The CDR3 extends over 15 amino acids. The CDR3 loop is CASSFDRQGFSPLHF. DNA for the CDR3: TGTGCCAGCAGCTTCGATAGGCAGGGATTTTCACCCCTCCACTTT. Looking up the rest from reference TRBV5-4 and TRBJ1-6 gives the full variable domain: ETGVTQSPTHLIKTRGQQVTLRCSSQSGHNTVSWYQQALGQGPQFIFQYYREEENGRGNFPPRFSGLQFPNYSSELNVNALELDDSALYLCASSFDRQGFSPLHFGNGTRLTVT.

The chain links TRBV2 to TRBJ2-1; 9 nucleotides align to TRBD2. Germline loops: CDR1 SNHLY, CDR2 FYNNEI. V trimming: 2 bases; J trimming: 7 bases; junction bases outside the gene matches: 12. There are 17 residues in the CDR3. The CDR3 here is CASSELWAGGPENEQFF. CDR3 sequence (DNA): TGTGCCAGCAGTGAATTATGGGCGGGGGGGCCAGAGAATGAGCAGTTCTTC.

The CDR3 here is CASSPQQGGANTGELFF. Here the CDR3 DNA reads TGTGCCAGCAGCCCTCAACAGGGGGGCGCGAACACCGGGGAGCTGTTTTTT. The chain recombines TRBV7-9 with TRBJ2-2; 8 bases map to TRBD1. The CDR3 consists of 17 residues. Germline-derived CDR1 and CDR2 are SEHNR and FQNEAQ (reference sequence). Trimming at V came to 5 bases and at J to 0 bases, leaving 8 bases not matched to a gene.

This chain joins TRBV5-1 and TRBJ2-7, with D possibly being TRBD1 (6 bases). V lost 4 bases, J lost 5 bases, and 13 bases lay in between. Germline CDR1 reads SGHRS; CDR2 reads YFSETQ. The CDR3 is 13 residues long. CDR3 protein: CASSTTGINEQYF. The CDR3, as DNA: TGCGCCAGCAGCACGACAGGAATCAACGAGCAGTACTTC.